The rows below give T cell receptor beta chains drawn from one sample of a study of CD8+ T cells in alopecia areata. The method was immunoSEQ multiplex PCR; TCRdb's version includes in-frame clones alone and lacks a portion of them. The sample contains 95,000 to 100,000 clones, 50% to 60% of which appear only once. The material was CD8+ T cells sorted from blood, obtained at roughly week 55, from a patient treated with tofacitinib. These TCRs come from a human donor with alopecia areata. Each CDR3 is given with its conserved first and last residue. D genes are given only for firm matches. Some rows have no size entry. The others give once, few or many, or a class for an expanded clone.

CDR3 length,clone size,J gene,D gene,V gene,CDR3 DNA,CDR3 protein
17,few,TRBJ1-3,-,TRBV4-2,TGTGCCAGCAGCCAAGTAGCAGGACTTAGCTCTGGAAACACCATATATTTT,CASSQVAGLSSGNTIYF
10,once,TRBJ1-1,-,TRBV29-1,TGCAGCGTCCTGGGGACTGAAGCTTTCTTT,CSVLGTEAFF
10,-,TRBJ2-3,-,TRBV11-2,TGTGCCAGCAGCGAGGGTACGCAGTATTTT,CASSEGTQYF
15,-,TRBJ1-1,-,TRBV4-1,TGCGCCAGCAGCCAAGTATCTGTGGGGACGGCTGAAGCTTTCTTT,CASSQVSVGTAEAFF
13,-,TRBJ2-3,-,TRBV11-2,TGTGCCAGCAGCTTAAGGGCCACAGATACGCAGTATTTT,CASSLRATDTQYF
15,-,TRBJ2-3,-,TRBV4-2,TGTGCCAGCAGCCAAGGGGGGGCCCCCACAGATACGCAGTATTTT,CASSQGGAPTDTQYF
8,few,TRBJ2-1,-,TRBV20-1,TGCAGTGCCGGTGAGCAGTTCTTC,CSAGEQFF
15,once,TRBJ1-2,-,TRBV6-5,TGTGCCAGCAGTTATTCGGGCCGCTCGGTCTATGGCTACACCTTC,CASSYSGRSVYGYTF
12,few,TRBJ1-1,-,TRBV2,TGTGCCAGCACCGGTGGTAAGGTTGAAGCTTTCTTT,CASTGGKVEAFF
14,few,TRBJ1-4,-,TRBV14,TGTGCCAGCAGCCAGGTTAACCGGGACCCAAAACTGTTTTTT,CASSQVNRDPKLFF
14,once,TRBJ2-6,TRBD1,TRBV30,TGTGCCTGGGGGACAGGGTCTGGGGCCAACGTCCTGACTTTC,CAWGTGSGANVLTF
14,-,TRBJ2-7,TRBD1,TRBV4-2,TGTGCCAGCAGCCAAGGAAGACAGGGCTACGAGCAGTACTTC,CASSQGRQGYEQYF
16,-,TRBJ2-1,-,TRBV15,TGTGCCACCAGCTACCCGGGGCGGGGATCTACAAGGCAGCAGTTCTTC,CATSYPGRGSTRQQFF
14,few,TRBJ1-5,-,TRBV27,TGTGCCAGCAGTTCCATCGGGGCGGGTCAGCCCCAGCATTTT,CASSSIGAGQPQHF
17,-,TRBJ1-5,TRBD1,TRBV7-9,TGTGCCAGCAGCTTAGTTGGGGACAGAAATAGCAATCAGCCCCAGCATTTT,CASSLVGDRNSNQPQHF
14,-,TRBJ2-7,-,TRBV13,TGTGCCAGCAGCGCTGGGATGGGAGCCTACGAGCAGTACTTC,CASSAGMGAYEQYF
17,few,TRBJ2-7,TRBD1,TRBV5-1,TGCGCCAGCAGCTTGGACCCCCAGACAGGGTACTCCTACGAGCTGTACTTC,CASSLDPQTGYSYELYF
13,few,TRBJ2-7,-,TRBV29-1,TGCAGCGTCCCCGGGAAAGTCGGGAACGAGCAGTACTTC,CSVPGKVGNEQYF
11,-,TRBJ1-5,-,TRBV12-5,TGTGCTAGTGCCCTAAATCAGCCCCAGCATTTT,CASALNQPQHF
15,-,TRBJ2-3,-,TRBV27,TGTGCCAGCACCCCTCGGGGGACTAGCACAGATACGCAGTATTTT,CASTPRGTSTDTQYF
13,few,TRBJ2-7,-,TRBV7-9,TGTGCCAGCAGCTCCGGGAGTATCTACGAGCAGTACTTC,CASSSGSIYEQYF
15,once,TRBJ2-3,-,TRBV29-1,TGCAGCGTTGAAGGGGAGCCTCCGTTCCCAGATACGCAGTATTTT,CSVEGEPPFPDTQYF
17,once,TRBJ1-2,-,TRBV25-1,TGTGCCAGCAGTGGTGCCCCCGTACAGCAGACCTTCTATGGCTACACCTTC,CASSGAPVQQTFYGYTF
13,-,TRBJ2-7,-,TRBV7-6,TGTGCCAGCAGCTTATACAGTCCCCACGAGCAGTACTTC,CASSLYSPHEQYF
13,-,TRBJ1-3,-,TRBV30,TGTGCCTCGGATTTTGCGTCTGGAAACACCATATATTTT,CASDFASGNTIYF
17,-,TRBJ2-3,-,TRBV11-3,TGTGCCAGCAGCTCAAGACTCCTCGAAACCAGCACAGATACGCAGTATTTT,CASSSRLLETSTDTQYF
15,-,TRBJ2-1,TRBD2,TRBV7-2,TGTGCCAGCAGCTTAGAGCCGGGGGGGTACAATGAGCAGTTCTTC,CASSLEPGGYNEQFF
16,-,TRBJ2-7,TRBD1,TRBV27,TGTGCCAGCAGTCCAAATCATTACAGGGGATGGTACGAGCAGTACTTC,CASSPNHYRGWYEQYF
13,few,TRBJ1-1,-,TRBV7-9,TGTGCCAGCAGCCTCCCCAGGGCCCCTGAAGCTTTCTTT,CASSLPRAPEAFF
10,-,TRBJ1-1,-,TRBV23-1,TGCGCCAGCATCGGCACTGAAGCTTTCTTT,CASIGTEAFF
13,-,TRBJ2-7,TRBD1,TRBV29-1,TGCAGCGTCGGGACAGGGACCACCTACGAGCAGTACTTC,CSVGTGTTYEQYF
12,few,TRBJ2-4,-,TRBV15,TGTGCCACCAGCAGCGCTGAAAACATTCAGTACTTC,CATSSAENIQYF
14,-,TRBJ1-6,TRBD1,TRBV5-6,TGTGCCAGCAGCCCGGGGACAGTTAATTCACCCCTCCACTTT,CASSPGTVNSPLHF
11,-,TRBJ1-1,TRBD1,TRBV25-1,TGTGCCAGCATTAGGGGGCCTGAAGCTTTCTTT,CASIRGPEAFF
13,-,TRBJ1-2,-,TRBV5-6,TGTGCCAGCCGCGGAGGGCAGATCTATGGCTACACCTTC,CASRGGQIYGYTF
14,few,TRBJ1-1,-,TRBV6-5,TGTGCCAGCAGTTACTCGAATGGGCAGACTGAAGCTTTCTTT,CASSYSNGQTEAFF
15,once,TRBJ2-2,-,TRBV4-1,TGCGCCAGCAGCCAAGGCCCCGGGGGCACCGGGGAGCTGTTTTTT,CASSQGPGGTGELFF
15,few,TRBJ2-7,-,TRBV23-1,TGCGCCAGCAGGACTTCTGGAGATACGGGCTACGAGCAGTACTTC,CASRTSGDTGYEQYF
15,-,TRBJ1-4,-,TRBV2,TGTGCCAGCAGTGGGTCGGCAGGAGTTAATGAAAAACTGTTTTTT,CASSGSAGVNEKLFF
16,-,TRBJ2-3,-,TRBV5-6,TGTGCCAGCAGCTTTTATAGGGACCCACCCTACGATACGCAGTATTTT,CASSFYRDPPYDTQYF
19,-,TRBJ1-6,-,TRBV7-9,TGTGCCAGCAGCCCCCGACGGAGGGAGGACGGGGGGCTAAATTCACCCCTCCACTTT,CASSPRRREDGGLNSPLHF
13,-,TRBJ2-7,-,TRBV13,TGTGCCAGCAGCTTAGAGGCAGGCTACGAGCAGTACTTC,CASSLEAGYEQYF
15,-,TRBJ2-7,TRBD1,TRBV6-1,TGTGCCAGCAGTGAACCCGGGACAGGGTACTACGAGCAGTACTTC,CASSEPGTGYYEQYF
15,-,TRBJ1-5,-,TRBV5-1,TGCGCCAGCAGCCTCAACGGACAGAGCAATCAGCCCCAGCATTTT,CASSLNGQSNQPQHF
17,few,TRBJ2-3,TRBD1,TRBV15,TGTGCCACCAGCAGCGACGCCGGGACAGGGTATACAGATACGCAGTATTTT,CATSSDAGTGYTDTQYF
16,-,TRBJ1-6,-,TRBV9,TGTGCCAGCAGCGTTGGACAGTTTGGAAAGGGGTCACCCCTCCACTTT,CASSVGQFGKGSPLHF
16,-,TRBJ2-6,-,TRBV4-1,TGCGCCAGCAGCCAAGTGACCGGCTCTGGGGCCAACGTCCTGACTTTC,CASSQVTGSGANVLTF
16,-,TRBJ2-7,TRBD2,TRBV30,TGTGCCTGGACAACGAGTCGGGGGGTAAGCTCCTACGAGCAGTACTTC,CAWTTSRGVSSYEQYF
11,-,TRBJ1-1,-,TRBV13,TGTGCCAGCAGCCCTGGACAGCAAGCTTTCTTT,CASSPGQQAFF
11,few,TRBJ1-4,-,TRBV6-6,TGTGCCAGCGAGGGCAATGAAAAACTGTTTTTT,CASEGNEKLFF
14,-,TRBJ2-1,-,TRBV27,TGTGCCAGCAGTTTGGTCGGGACCCTCAATGAGCAGTTCTTC,CASSLVGTLNEQFF
13,few,TRBJ2-4,TRBD2,TRBV11-2,TGTGCCAGCAGTGGGAGCGGGGGAATCATTCAGTACTTC,CASSGSGGIIQYF
16,-,TRBJ1-2,TRBD1,TRBV30,TGTGCCTGGAGCGAGTACCAAAGACAGGGGAACTATGGCTACACCTTC,CAWSEYQRQGNYGYTF
14,few,TRBJ1-5,-,TRBV5-5,TGTGCCAGCAGCACCGACCGAGGCAATCAGCCCCAGCATTTT,CASSTDRGNQPQHF